Detailed here is one T cell receptor beta chain. The repertoire was sequenced with immunoSEQ multiplex PCR; TCRdb's copy has only in-frame clones and lacks some. The top ten hold approximately 0.02% of the sample, which has some 400,000 clones, roughly 94% seen once. The CDR3 contains 15 residues. The germline gives CDR1 SGHTA, CDR2 FQGTGA. Trimming took off 0 bases at V and 4 bases at J, with 12 bases between the two ends. The source of the sample is a study of shared T cell receptors in the human thymus. The chain links TRBV7-3 to TRBJ2-5, with no clear D. Material: thymocytes. This receptor was obtained from a human donor. The CDR3 region is CASSLTRSEVETQYF. CDR3 DNA: TGTGCCAGCAGCTTAACGAGGTCAGAGGTAGAGACCCAGTACTTC.